A selection of T cell receptor beta chains follows, all from one sample in a study of T cell responses to AZD1222 COVID-19 vaccine. The protocol was immunoSEQ multiplex PCR, while the TCRdb copy is restricted to in-frame clones and leaves out a portion. The table shows approximately 150,000 clones, with 91% occurring only once. This specimen consisted of peripheral blood, obtained on day 0 of AZD1222 vaccination. These receptors originate from an adult in good health. The CDR3 runs from the conserved cysteine through the conserved F or W. Fields, in order: CDR3 protein, CDR3 DNA, J gene, D gene, clone size, V gene. The D gene is left open where the match is weak. Clone size is given for some rows only: seen once, a few or many times, or a class if the clone is expanded.

CDR3: CASSIDPDLTTGHTDTQYF
DNA: TGTGCCAGTAGTATTGATCCAGATTTGACGACAGGGCACACAGATACGCAGTATTTT
J: TRBJ2-3
D: TRBD1
size: -
V: TRBV19

CDR3: CASSASGEQFF
DNA: TGTGCCAGCAGTGCATCTGGGGAGCAGTTCTTC
J: TRBJ2-1
D: -
size: -
V: TRBV2

CDR3: CASSLTSGALNEQFF
DNA: TGTGCCAGTAGCTTAACTAGCGGGGCCCTCAATGAGCAGTTCTTC
J: TRBJ2-1
D: TRBD2
size: many
V: TRBV19

CDR3: CASSEGGVRNQPQHF
DNA: TGTGCCAGCTCGGAGGGGGGGGTTCGCAATCAGCCCCAGCATTTT
J: TRBJ1-5
D: -
size: -
V: TRBV28

CDR3: CAWRRTGRSYEQYF
DNA: TGTGCCTGGAGGAGGACAGGGCGCTCCTACGAGCAGTACTTC
J: TRBJ2-7
D: TRBD1
size: -
V: TRBV30

CDR3: CASSLHPGLGYNEQFF
DNA: TGTGCCAGCAGCTTACACCCGGGACTAGGATACAATGAGCAGTTCTTC
J: TRBJ2-1
D: TRBD2
size: -
V: TRBV7-3

CDR3: CATGRQHQETQYF
DNA: TGTGCCACCGGTCGCCAGCACCAAGAGACCCAGTACTTC
J: TRBJ2-5
D: -
size: -
V: TRBV15

CDR3: CASSQEVSAPYNEQFF
DNA: TGCGCCAGCAGCCAAGAAGTGAGCGCCCCGTACAATGAGCAGTTCTTC
J: TRBJ2-1
D: -
size: -
V: TRBV4-1

CDR3: CASRTGGLEAFF
DNA: TGTGCCAGCAGGACAGGGGGCCTGGAAGCTTTCTTT
J: TRBJ1-1
D: TRBD1
size: -
V: TRBV28

CDR3: CATSRVGGQVAYNSPLHF
DNA: TGTGCCACCAGCAGAGTGGGAGGACAGGTTGCCTATAATTCACCCCTCCACTTT
J: TRBJ1-6
D: TRBD1
size: -
V: TRBV15

CDR3: CASSLFTGDTEAFF
DNA: TGTGCCAGCAGCTTATTCACGGGGGACACTGAAGCTTTCTTT
J: TRBJ1-1
D: -
size: -
V: TRBV11-1

CDR3: CAWSIPGTPRKNYGYTF
DNA: TGTGCCTGGTCAATCCCGGGGACACCAAGGAAAAACTATGGCTACACCTTC
J: TRBJ1-2
D: -
size: -
V: TRBV30

CDR3: CASSFGLAETYEQYF
DNA: TGTGCCAGCAGCTTTGGGCTAGCCGAAACCTACGAGCAGTACTTC
J: TRBJ2-7
D: -
size: -
V: TRBV11-3

CDR3: CASSGGDRISNQPQHF
DNA: TGTGCCAGCAGTGGGGGAGACAGGATTAGCAATCAGCCCCAGCATTTT
J: TRBJ1-5
D: -
size: -
V: TRBV6-1

CDR3: CASSLEGSSYEQYF
DNA: TGTGCCAGCAGCTTAGAGGGGAGCTCCTACGAGCAGTACTTC
J: TRBJ2-7
D: -
size: -
V: TRBV7-9

CDR3: CASRGLAGIQEQFF
DNA: TGCGCCAGCAGGGGACTAGCTGGGATCCAGGAGCAGTTCTTC
J: TRBJ2-1
D: TRBD2
size: -
V: TRBV10-2

CDR3: CASSLSGRPNSPLHF
DNA: TGTGCCAGCAGTTTAAGTGGTCGGCCCAATTCACCCCTCCACTTT
J: TRBJ1-6
D: -
size: few
V: TRBV27

CDR3: CASSWWNTEAFF
DNA: TGTGCCAGTAGTTGGTGGAACACTGAAGCTTTCTTT
J: TRBJ1-1
D: -
size: -
V: TRBV19

CDR3: CASSPSGGEGYTF
DNA: TGTGCCAGCTCACCGTCCGGGGGCGAAGGCTACACCTTC
J: TRBJ1-2
D: -
size: -
V: TRBV18

CDR3: CASSKGAAYGYTF
DNA: TGTGCCAGCAGCAAAGGGGCAGCCTATGGCTACACCTTC
J: TRBJ1-2
D: -
size: -
V: TRBV7-8

CDR3: CASSGSLANETDTQYF
DNA: TGTGCCAGCAGCGGCTCACTAGCGAACGAGACAGATACGCAGTATTTT
J: TRBJ2-3
D: TRBD2
size: -
V: TRBV9

CDR3: CATTRGLGDSPLHF
DNA: TGTGCCACCACCCGCGGGCTCGGGGATTCACCCCTCCACTTT
J: TRBJ1-6
D: -
size: once
V: TRBV27

CDR3: CASSQSREYGDNEQFF
DNA: TGTGCCAGCAGCCAGTCGCGGGAGTATGGAGACAATGAGCAGTTCTTC
J: TRBJ2-1
D: TRBD2
size: -
V: TRBV4-2

CDR3: CASTRRGSGANVLTF
DNA: TGTGCCAGTACCCGGCGGGGCTCTGGGGCCAACGTCCTGACTTTC
J: TRBJ2-6
D: -
size: -
V: TRBV19

CDR3: CASSLFWSANYGYTF
DNA: TGCGCCAGCAGCTTATTCTGGTCAGCTAACTATGGCTACACCTTC
J: TRBJ1-2
D: -
size: once
V: TRBV5-1

CDR3: CASSSQGTNEKLFF
DNA: TGTGCCAGCAGTTCACAGGGAACTAATGAAAAACTGTTTTTT
J: TRBJ1-4
D: -
size: -
V: TRBV2

CDR3: CASSQSAGGLGIGQPQHF
DNA: TGTGCCAGCAGCCAATCGGCAGGGGGGCTGGGTATAGGACAGCCCCAGCATTTT
J: TRBJ1-5
D: TRBD1
size: -
V: TRBV16

CDR3: CASSLEGGRIYEQYF
DNA: TGTGCCAGCAGCTTAGAAGGCGGGAGGATCTACGAGCAGTACTTC
J: TRBJ2-7
D: TRBD2
size: once
V: TRBV7-2

CDR3: CATSGGGLASYNEQFF
DNA: TGTGCCACCAGTGGGGGGGGTTTGGCGTCCTACAATGAGCAGTTCTTC
J: TRBJ2-1
D: TRBD2
size: -
V: TRBV24-1

CDR3: CASSGSGGGYEQYF
DNA: TGTGCCAGCAGTGGTAGCGGGGGGGGCTACGAGCAGTACTTC
J: TRBJ2-7
D: TRBD2
size: -
V: TRBV7-8

CDR3: CASSLEVGELFF
DNA: TGTGCCAGCAGTTTAGAAGTCGGGGAGCTGTTTTTT
J: TRBJ2-2
D: -
size: few
V: TRBV12-3/TRBV12-4

CDR3: CASSSLEASTDTQYF
DNA: TGTGCCAGCAGTTCCTTGGAAGCCAGCACAGATACGCAGTATTTT
J: TRBJ2-3
D: -
size: -
V: TRBV6-5

CDR3: CASSMTRQGAAEAFF
DNA: TGTGCCAGTAGTATGACCCGACAGGGGGCGGCTGAAGCTTTCTTT
J: TRBJ1-1
D: TRBD1
size: -
V: TRBV19

CDR3: CASSYLGQGGEKLFF
DNA: TGTGCCAGCAGTTACCTCGGACAGGGTGGGGAAAAACTGTTTTTT
J: TRBJ1-4
D: TRBD1
size: -
V: TRBV6-5

CDR3: CASSYPGVSGNTIYF
DNA: TGTGCCAGCAGTTACCCAGGGGTCTCTGGAAACACCATATATTTT
J: TRBJ1-3
D: -
size: -
V: TRBV6-5

CDR3: CASSTNPIGNTIYF
DNA: TGTGCCAGCAGCACCAACCCAATTGGAAACACCATATATTTT
J: TRBJ1-3
D: -
size: -
V: TRBV28

CDR3: CASSYSNLASEQYF
DNA: TGTGCCAGCAGTTACTCCAACCTAGCATCCGAGCAGTACTTC
J: TRBJ2-7
D: -
size: -
V: TRBV6-2/TRBV6-3

CDR3: CASSGNRVLNSPLHF
DNA: TGTGCCAGCAGCGGTAACAGGGTTCTTAATTCACCCCTCCACTTT
J: TRBJ1-6
D: -
size: -
V: TRBV25-1

CDR3: CASSQERQLNYGYTF
DNA: TGTGCCAGCAGCCAAGAACGGCAACTTAACTATGGCTACACCTTC
J: TRBJ1-2
D: -
size: -
V: TRBV3-1/TRBV3-2

CDR3: CASSLVPEPYGYTF
DNA: TGCGCCAGCAGCTTGGTTCCCGAACCTTATGGCTACACCTTC
J: TRBJ1-2
D: -
size: -
V: TRBV5-1

CDR3: CATSRVDNPTDTQYF
DNA: TGTGCCACCAGCAGAGTTGACAACCCAACAGATACGCAGTATTTT
J: TRBJ2-3
D: -
size: -
V: TRBV15

CDR3: CASSPSGIAYEQYF
DNA: TGTGCCAGCAGTCCTAGCGGGATAGCCTACGAGCAGTACTTC
J: TRBJ2-7
D: TRBD2
size: -
V: TRBV7-2

CDR3: CASSSPAGYEQYF
DNA: TGTGCCAGCAGTTCCCCCGCAGGTTACGAGCAGTACTTC
J: TRBJ2-7
D: -
size: -
V: TRBV6-2/TRBV6-3

CDR3: CASSPSRTTSAAGELFF
DNA: TGTGCCAGCAGCCCAAGCAGGACGACTAGCGCGGCCGGGGAGCTGTTTTTT
J: TRBJ2-2
D: TRBD2
size: -
V: TRBV7-9

CDR3: CASSLGVSTDTQYF
DNA: TGTGCCAGCAGCTTGGGGGTTAGCACAGATACGCAGTATTTT
J: TRBJ2-3
D: -
size: -
V: TRBV5-4

CDR3: CASSLGYRDRVISPLHF
DNA: TGTGCCAGCAGCTTAGGGTACCGGGACAGGGTTATTTCACCCCTCCACTTT
J: TRBJ1-6
D: TRBD1
size: once
V: TRBV7-2

CDR3: CASSLDLGKRNSPLHF
DNA: TGTGCCAGCAGCTTGGACTTAGGGAAAAGGAATTCACCCCTCCACTTT
J: TRBJ1-6
D: -
size: few
V: TRBV5-5

CDR3: CASSLGSEQFF
DNA: TGTGCCAGCAGCTTAGGTTCCGAGCAGTTCTTC
J: TRBJ2-1
D: -
size: -
V: TRBV11-3

CDR3: CASSLTIDTQYF
DNA: TGTGCCAGCAGCCTTACTATCGATACGCAGTATTTT
J: TRBJ2-3
D: -
size: -
V: TRBV7-9

CDR3: CASSDRSATNEKLFF
DNA: TGTGCCAGCAGTGATAGAAGTGCAACTAATGAAAAACTGTTTTTT
J: TRBJ1-4
D: -
size: -
V: TRBV2

CDR3: CASSKDRADSPLHF
DNA: TGTGCCAGCAGTAAGGACAGGGCTGATTCACCCCTCCACTTT
J: TRBJ1-6
D: TRBD1
size: -
V: TRBV2

CDR3: CASNRQGRYEQYF
DNA: TGTGCCAGCAACCGTCAGGGGAGATACGAGCAGTACTTC
J: TRBJ2-7
D: -
size: -
V: TRBV9

CDR3: CASREGAVNTEAFF
DNA: TGTGCCAGCAGGGAGGGGGCGGTGAACACTGAAGCTTTCTTT
J: TRBJ1-1
D: TRBD1
size: -
V: TRBV27

CDR3: CASSQARGGASTDTQYF
DNA: TGCGCCAGCAGCCAAGCCCGGGGGGGGGCTAGCACAGATACGCAGTATTTT
J: TRBJ2-3
D: TRBD2
size: -
V: TRBV4-3

CDR3: CASSLGSNSGEQYF
DNA: TGTGCCAGCAGTTTAGGGTCTAACTCGGGCGAGCAGTACTTC
J: TRBJ2-7
D: -
size: -
V: TRBV27

CDR3: CASSQATGGPGNTIYF
DNA: TGCGCCAGCAGCCAAGCAACGGGAGGGCCTGGAAACACCATATATTTT
J: TRBJ1-3
D: -
size: -
V: TRBV4-3

CDR3: CASSGGLGNTIYF
DNA: TGTGCCAGCAGTGGAGGGTTAGGAAACACCATATATTTT
J: TRBJ1-3
D: -
size: once
V: TRBV6-1